These 6 T cell receptor beta chains were sequenced from one sample in a study of vaccination and CD4 T cells after COVID-19. The Oncomine TCR Beta short-read assay was applied to DNA of cultured CD4+ T cells. One entry per CDR3 protein results from TCRdb running MiXCR on the PCR reads. The top ten hold 20% to 25% of the sample, which has approximately 9,300 distinct CDR3 sequences, around 59% seen once. What these receptors recognize is not known. The treatment was: roughly ten-day PBMC culture with coronavirus spike peptide pools or control peptides (ViraFEST assay). Investigators obtained the unexposed donor's CD4+ T cells before the COVID-19 pandemic (2011-2018). The sequencing sample was made of CD4+ T cells from blood, cultured in vitro. These receptors originate from a human donor in good health.

CDR3 residues: CASSLLAGGHETQYF. As DNA, the CDR3 is TGTGCCAGCAGCCTTCTAGCGGGAGGGCACGAGACCCAGTACTTC. The gene calls are TRBV7-9 and TRBJ2-5, with 12 bases identical to TRBD2. The V gene's germline CDR1 is SEHNR and CDR2 FQNEAQ (reference sequence). Trimming at V came to 5 bases and at J to 5 bases, leaving 6 bases not matched to a gene. The CDR3 covers 15 residues.

The V call is TRBV6-5, the J call TRBJ2-5; D remains unclear. Trimming left V 3 bases short and J 1 base short, with 9 bases between. The CDR3 loop spans 14 amino acids. Germline V gives CDR1 MNHEY, CDR2 SVGAGI. CDR3 in DNA: TGTGCCAGCAGTTATAGCCGTATCCAAGAGACCCAGTACTTC. Translated, it gives CASSYSRIQETQYF.

This chain joins TRBV20-1 and TRBJ2-3, with D possibly being TRBD2 (5 bases). The V end lost 5 bases, the J end lost 1 base, and 19 bases lay between the germline ends. Germline V gene lookup returns CDR1 DFQATT and CDR2 SNEGSKA (reference sequence). The CDR3 length is 16 residues. The CDR3 DNA sequence: TGCAGTGCTTCCCCGATATGGGGAGTGGGCACAGATACGCAGTATTTT. It is translated as CSASPIWGVGTDTQYF.

This clonotype was seen only a few times. This chain uses TRBV2 with TRBJ2-5; 11 bases align to TRBD2. CDR1 is SNHLY and CDR2 is FYNNEI in the germline V gene. CDR3 length equals 16 residues. With V trimmed by 3 bases and J by 3 bases, 6 bases remained unmatched. The CDR3 DNA sequence: TGTGCCAGCAGTGAGATATTACTAGCGGGGGAAGAGACCCAGTACTTC. Amino acid sequence: CASSEILLAGEETQYF.

V and J are TRBV20-1 and TRBJ2-1; D is uncertain. CDR1 and CDR2 (germline): DFQATT, SNEGSKA (reference sequence). Trimming took off 1 base at V and 5 bases at J, with 3 bases between the two ends. The CDR3 is made up of 11 amino acids. The CDR3 loop reads CSARGNNEQFF. The DNA for the CDR3 is TGCAGTGCTAGAGGCAACAATGAGCAGTTCTTC.

This chain joins TRBV6-5 and TRBJ1-2; D is uncertain. Germline CDR1 is MNHEY and CDR2 is SVGAGI. The length of the CDR3 is 13 residues. Trimming removed 2 bases from V and 4 bases from J, with 8 bases in between. This CDR3 reads CASSYAGRYGYTF. CDR3 sequence (DNA): TGTGCCAGCAGTTACGCAGGACGCTATGGCTACACCTTC.